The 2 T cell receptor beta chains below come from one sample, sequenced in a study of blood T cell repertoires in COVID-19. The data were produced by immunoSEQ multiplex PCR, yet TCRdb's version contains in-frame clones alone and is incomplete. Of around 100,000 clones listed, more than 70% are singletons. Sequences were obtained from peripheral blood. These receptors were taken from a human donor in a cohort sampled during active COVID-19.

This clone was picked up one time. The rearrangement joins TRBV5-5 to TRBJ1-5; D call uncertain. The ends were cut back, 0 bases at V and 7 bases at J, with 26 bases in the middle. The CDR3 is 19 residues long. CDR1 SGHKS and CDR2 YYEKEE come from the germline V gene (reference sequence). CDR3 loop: CASSLGPGGPHQRRQPQHF. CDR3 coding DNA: TGTGCCAGCAGCTTGGGCCCGGGAGGGCCCCACCAACGTAGACAGCCCCAGCATTTT.

The DNA for the CDR3 is TGTGCCAGCAGCCCGGGACAGGGTTTTAGCACAGATACGCAGTATTTT. Protein sequence: CASSPGQGFSTDTQYF. This chain links TRBV5-5 with TRBJ2-3; 9 nucleotides match TRBD1. The CDR3 consists of 16 residues. Trimming cost V 4 bases and J 0 bases; bases outside gene matches: 6. The germline V gene encodes CDR1 SGHKS and CDR2 YYEKEE (reference sequence).